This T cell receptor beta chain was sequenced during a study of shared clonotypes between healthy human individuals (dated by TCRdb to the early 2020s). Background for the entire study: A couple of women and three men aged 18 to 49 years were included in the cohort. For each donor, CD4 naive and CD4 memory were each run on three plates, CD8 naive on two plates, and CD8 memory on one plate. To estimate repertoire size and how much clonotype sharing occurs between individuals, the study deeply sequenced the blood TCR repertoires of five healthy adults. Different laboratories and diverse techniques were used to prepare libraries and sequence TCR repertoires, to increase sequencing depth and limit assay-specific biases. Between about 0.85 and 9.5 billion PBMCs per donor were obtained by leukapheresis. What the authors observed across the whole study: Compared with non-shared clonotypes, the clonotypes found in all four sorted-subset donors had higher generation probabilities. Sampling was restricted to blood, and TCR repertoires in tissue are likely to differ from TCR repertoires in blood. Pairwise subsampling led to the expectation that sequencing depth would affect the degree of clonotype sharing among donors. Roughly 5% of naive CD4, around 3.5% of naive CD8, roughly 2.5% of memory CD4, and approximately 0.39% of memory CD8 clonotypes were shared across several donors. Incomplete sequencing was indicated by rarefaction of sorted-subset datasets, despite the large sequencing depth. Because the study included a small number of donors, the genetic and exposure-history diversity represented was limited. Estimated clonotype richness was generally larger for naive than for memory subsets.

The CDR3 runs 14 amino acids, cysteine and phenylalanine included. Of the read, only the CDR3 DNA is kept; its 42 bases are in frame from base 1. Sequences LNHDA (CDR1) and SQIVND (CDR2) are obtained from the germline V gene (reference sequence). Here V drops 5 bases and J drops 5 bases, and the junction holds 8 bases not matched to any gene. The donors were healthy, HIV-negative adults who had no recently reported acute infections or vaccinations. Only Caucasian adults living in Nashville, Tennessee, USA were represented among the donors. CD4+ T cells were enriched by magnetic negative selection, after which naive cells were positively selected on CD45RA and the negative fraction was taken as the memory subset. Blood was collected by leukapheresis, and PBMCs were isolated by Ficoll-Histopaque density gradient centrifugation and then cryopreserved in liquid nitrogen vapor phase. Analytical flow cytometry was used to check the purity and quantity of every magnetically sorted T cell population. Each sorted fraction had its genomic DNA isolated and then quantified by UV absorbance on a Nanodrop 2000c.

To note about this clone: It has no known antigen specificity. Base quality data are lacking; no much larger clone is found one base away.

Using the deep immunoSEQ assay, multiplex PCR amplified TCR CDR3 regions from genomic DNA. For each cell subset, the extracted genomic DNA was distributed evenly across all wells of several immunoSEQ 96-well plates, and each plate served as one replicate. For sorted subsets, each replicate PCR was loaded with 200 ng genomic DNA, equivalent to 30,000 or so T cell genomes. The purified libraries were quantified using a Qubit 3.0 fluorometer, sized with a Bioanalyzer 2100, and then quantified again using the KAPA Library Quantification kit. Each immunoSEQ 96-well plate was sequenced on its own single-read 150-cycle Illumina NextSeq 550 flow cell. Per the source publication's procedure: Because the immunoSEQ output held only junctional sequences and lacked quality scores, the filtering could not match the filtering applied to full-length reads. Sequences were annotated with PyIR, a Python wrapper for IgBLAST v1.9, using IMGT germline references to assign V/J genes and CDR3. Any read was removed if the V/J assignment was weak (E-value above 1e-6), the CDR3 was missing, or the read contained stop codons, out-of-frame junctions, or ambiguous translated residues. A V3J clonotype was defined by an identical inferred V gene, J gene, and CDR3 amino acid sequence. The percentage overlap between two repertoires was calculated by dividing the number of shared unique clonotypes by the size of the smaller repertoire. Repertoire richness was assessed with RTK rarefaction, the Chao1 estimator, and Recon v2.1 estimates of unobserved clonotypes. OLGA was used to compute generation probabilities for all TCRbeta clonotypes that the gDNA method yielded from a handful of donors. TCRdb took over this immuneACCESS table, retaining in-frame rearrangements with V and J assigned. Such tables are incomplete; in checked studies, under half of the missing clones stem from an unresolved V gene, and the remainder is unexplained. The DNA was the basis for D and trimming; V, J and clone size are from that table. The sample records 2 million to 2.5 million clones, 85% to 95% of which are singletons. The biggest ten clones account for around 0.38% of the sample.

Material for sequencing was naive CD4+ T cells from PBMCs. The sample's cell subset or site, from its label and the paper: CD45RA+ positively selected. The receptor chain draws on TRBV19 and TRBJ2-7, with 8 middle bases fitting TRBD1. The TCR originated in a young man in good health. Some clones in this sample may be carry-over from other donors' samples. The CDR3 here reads CASSPRTGYHEQYF. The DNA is TGTGCCAGTAGTCCCCGGACAGGGTACCACGAGCAGTACTTC.